This is a list of T cell receptor beta chains from one sample in a study of a mutant IDH1 vaccine in newly diagnosed glioma. The antigens these receptors bind are not known. Method: immunoSEQ multiplex PCR; TCRdb's copy keeps in-frame clones and lacks some. The sample has 30,000 or so clones; roughly 90% are singletons. The sequencing here drew on PBMCs, taken from a glioma patient whose treatment included an IDH1 peptide vaccine. These receptors were taken from a middle-aged man with glioma. Each CDR3 is given with its conserved first and last residue. A D gene is named only where the DNA matches it firmly. Size is stated for part of the rows, as once, few or many counts, or as a class when the clone is expanded.

clone size	D gene	V gene	J gene	CDR3 DNA	CDR3 protein
NA	NA	TRBV18	TRBJ2-1	TGTGCCAGCTCACCACGGGCTGGACCCAACTACAATGAGCAGTTCTTC	CASSPRAGPNYNEQFF
NA	NA	TRBV28	TRBJ2-3	TGTGCCAGCAGTTTAGACGGGATTAGCACAGATACGCAGTATTTT	CASSLDGISTDTQYF
NA	TRBD1	TRBV5-4	TRBJ2-2	TGTGCCAGCAGCCGCCCGGGACAGGGGGGCCTATACGGCGCCGGGGAGCTGTTTTTT	CASSRPGQGGLYGAGELFF
NA	NA	TRBV11-1	TRBJ1-6	TGTGCCAGCAGCCGGAACAGGGCGTCACCCCTCCACTTT	CASSRNRASPLHF
NA	NA	TRBV5-8	TRBJ2-3	TGTGCCAGCAGCCAGAGTACTAGCACAGATACGCAGTATTTT	CASSQSTSTDTQYF
NA	NA	TRBV30	TRBJ1-1	TGTGCCTGGAGTGTCGGGACCTATGAAGCTTTCTTT	CAWSVGTYEAFF
NA	TRBD2	TRBV7-2	TRBJ2-5	TGTGCCAGCAGCTTAAACAGGGCGGGAGGAGAGACCCAGTACTTC	CASSLNRAGGETQYF
few	NA	TRBV7-6	TRBJ2-1	TGTGCCAGCAGCTTAATAGGGACCTCCTACAATGAGCAGTTCTTC	CASSLIGTSYNEQFF
NA	TRBD1	TRBV9	TRBJ2-7	TGTGCCGAGGCTATTTCCGGGACAGCCCATTATCCGGGATCCTACGAGCAGTACTTC	CAEAISGTAHYPGSYEQYF
NA	TRBD1	TRBV14	TRBJ1-1	TGTGCCAGCAGCAAGTTCGGACAGGGAGGAAGGGCCATGAACACTGAAGCTTTCTTT	CASSKFGQGGRAMNTEAFF
NA	TRBD1	TRBV5-5	TRBJ1-5	TGTGCCAGCAGCGTACAGGGGGGCAATCAGCCCCAGCATTTT	CASSVQGGNQPQHF
few	TRBD1	TRBV11-3	TRBJ2-7	TGTGCCAGCAGCTTAGGAGCGACAGGGGTCTACGAGCAGTACTTC	CASSLGATGVYEQYF
NA	NA	TRBV4-2	TRBJ2-7	TGTGCAGCGGGTCTCGGCGGGGGCTCGGACGAGCAGTACTTC	CAAGLGGGSDEQYF
NA	NA	TRBV5-6	TRBJ1-1	TGTGCCAGCAGCCTCATGGGACGGAACACTGAAGCTTTCTTT	CASSLMGRNTEAFF
NA	NA	TRBV6-5	TRBJ1-2	TGTGCCAGCAGTTACCATACTCCTACAACTTATGGCTACACCTTC	CASSYHTPTTYGYTF
NA	TRBD1	TRBV29-1	TRBJ2-4	TGCAGCGCTTACGAGACAGGGTTTAAAAACATTCAGTACTTC	CSAYETGFKNIQYF
NA	NA	TRBV21-1	TRBJ2-1	TGTGCCAGCAGCAACGCTAGCGGGGTTCCTTTGAGCTCCTACAATGAGCAGTTCTTC	CASSNASGVPLSSYNEQFF
NA	NA	TRBV11-2	TRBJ2-2	TGTGCCAGCAGCTTAGATAAGGGAACCGGGGAGCTGTTTTTT	CASSLDKGTGELFF
NA	NA	TRBV5-1	TRBJ2-5	TGCGCCAGCAGCTTGACGCCGATGACTCAAGGGACCCAGTACTTC	CASSLTPMTQGTQYF
NA	TRBD1	TRBV28	TRBJ2-6	TGTGCCAGCAGTTTGCGGCCTAAGGGACAGAAGGCCTCTGGGGCCAACGTCCTGACTTTC	CASSLRPKGQKASGANVLTF
once	NA	TRBV5-1	TRBJ1-1	TGCGCCAGCAGCTTAACCTTAGGACCGGTCCCCACTGAAGCTTTCTTT	CASSLTLGPVPTEAFF
NA	TRBD1	TRBV6-9	TRBJ2-7	TGTGCCAGCAGTTACTGCAGGGGGTCGGCCTACGAGCAGTACTTC	CASSYCRGSAYEQYF
NA	TRBD2	TRBV6-5	TRBJ2-1	TGTGCCAGCAGCAAAGGACCAGCGGGGAATGAGCAGTTCTTC	CASSKGPAGNEQFF
NA	NA	TRBV11-3	TRBJ2-5	TGTGCCAGCAGTCGCGGAGAGGAAAGGGCCACACGGCAAGAGACCCAGTACTTC	CASSRGEERATRQETQYF
NA	TRBD1	TRBV18	TRBJ1-2	TGTGCCAGCTCATCCGACAGGGCAGACTATGGCTACACCTTC	CASSSDRADYGYTF
NA	NA	TRBV11-1	TRBJ2-1	TGTGCCAGCAGTGGGTTTCGTAGATACTACAATGAGCAGTTCTTC	CASSGFRRYYNEQFF
once	NA	TRBV13	TRBJ2-1	TGTGCCAGCAGCTTTGGCGGGGTCTACAATGAGCAGTTCTTC	CASSFGGVYNEQFF